This entry features one TCR beta chain sequence. The specificity of this receptor is unknown. Per-nucleotide qualities are absent, and no much larger clonotype sits a single base away. The sample originates from a study of cytomegalovirus exposure and HLA in healthy donors (TCRdb year 2017). Regarding the research as a whole: An earlier analysis of roughly 500 of the donors reported approximately 280 Gb of sequence data and 117 million unique TCR beta sequences obtained from roughly 180 million T cells. An early release that covered 500 to 800 HLA-typed donors contained approximately 290 gigabases of sequencing data and 85 million to 100 million unique TCR sequences. The genetic ancestry cluster associated with self-reported Caucasian donors included around 76% of the 350 to 500 genotyped donors. The aim of the study was to test whether cataloging public T cell receptors could identify signatures of past pathogen exposure. Using immunosequencing, the study profiled T cell repertoires from about 610 subjects and related those repertoires to cytomegalovirus serostatus. Along with the roughly 610-subject first cohort, a separate validation cohort of approximately 110 different subjects was used. To predict cytomegalovirus infection status, the study brought together high-throughput TCR immunosequencing, statistical association of individual TCRs with disease status, and machine learning. A later analysis re-analyzed previously published TCR beta repertoires from roughly 600 donors and added high-resolution HLA genotyping to study TCR occurrence patterns. In the later analysis, no new phenotypic data were used to find candidate immune exposures; instead, reliance was placed on TCR beta sequences and their occurrence across donors. An earlier analysis of roughly 580 of the donors used high-throughput TCR beta sequencing to judge whether each TCR beta V gene segment behaved as functional or pseudogenic. Alongside the repertoire data, information on donor age, sex, ethnicity and CMV serostatus was compiled. Genome-wide SNP genotypes for about 55% of the roughly 670 donors were used in a later genetic analysis, which treated that subset as a discovery cohort. All discovery cohort repertoires had been generated on a single sequencing platform. HLA typing included class I and class II loci at four-digit resolution. Typing coverage varied by locus: roughly 620-640 donors for A, B, C, DRB1 and DQB1; more than 500 for DQA1; around 610 for DPA1; 450 to 480 for DPB1. Several DR-DQ haplotypes were handled as single units for association and clustering because linkage in the cohort was strong. On average, roughly 250,000 unique TCR beta nucleotide sequences were sequenced per donor among roughly 430 genotyped donors of the cohort, with 15% to 20% of those sequences being non-productive.

The cohort consisted of 650 to 850 healthy bone marrow donors. All cohort members were sampled while nominally healthy, although unrecorded immune exposures were likely present. The donor tested CMV seronegative, placing the donor among the 350 to 400 seronegative members of the cohort. A peripheral blood sample was provided by each donor, and peripheral blood mononuclear cells were used for TCR beta sequencing. The Qiagen DNeasy Blood Extraction Kit was used to extract genomic DNA from the blood cell samples. General conclusions and limits of the study: Sequencing depth was assumed to be roughly uniform across donors in the presence/absence analyses, though that assumption may not hold. In a later analysis, TCR association rates were found to vary across HLA loci, with the most associated TCRs seen for DRB1 alleles and the fewest for HLA-C alleles. Compared with equally common non-associated chains, HLA-associated TCR beta chains in a later analysis were more clonally expanded and had lower generation probabilities. Because the 87-base-pair reads could not distinguish some IMGT-functional V segments, including TRBV6-2 and TRBV6-3, those segments were excluded. In vitro tests confirmed that a few of the cytomegalovirus-associated TCR beta chains recognize cytomegalovirus antigens. Specific HLA alleles were associated with about 17,000 TCR beta sequences at a false discovery rate of 0.05 in a later analysis. The authors suggested that the approach could potentially be extended to other disease states and immunological phenotypes. Several of the top co-occurrence clusters appeared to be linked to parvovirus B19, influenza, CMV and Epstein-Barr virus, according to a later analysis. Correlated functional status among segregating V segments might be attributable to linkage disequilibrium, but an unknown experimental factor could not be ruled out. While some public TCRs were present in many individuals, most TCR sequences turned up only very rarely across donors. Only TCR beta chains were sequenced in this cohort, and the absence of alpha or paired-chain data limited detectable features. Most CMV-associated TCR beta chains appeared to be HLA-restricted in a later analysis, and the HLA associations seemed to be driven largely by CMV exposure. A cluster of highly shared sequence variants was judged likely to be a technical artifact of the sequencing pipeline. In a later genetic analysis, a missense DCLRE1C variant was associated with V-gene and J-gene trimming of TCR beta chains, and the association was replicated in an independent cohort. HLA typing was unavailable for some donors at each locus, so association tests used only the typed subset. CMV serostatus was the only immune exposure information available for the cohort. In an earlier analysis of some 640 of the donors, most TCR beta V segments were observed in productive rearrangements about 90% or about 30% of the time, broadly matching IMGT annotations. The classifier was reported to diagnose cytomegalovirus status with high specificity and sensitivity in both the original and validation cohorts. According to a later genetic analysis, donors in an Asian-associated ancestry cluster had fewer N-insertions in productive TCRs than the approximately 700-donor mean. Because counts were too low, seventeen rarely observed V segments, including chromosome 9 orphons, were left out of the earlier analysis of 587 of the donors. A total of fewer than 200 TCR beta chains were listed by the study as associated with cytomegalovirus. Strong co-occurrence of HLA alleles, especially DR and DQ, made assigning TCR associations to individual alleles difficult. A further reported finding was that TCR beta sequences accurately predicted the HLA-A and HLA-B alleles for most subjects in the first cohort.

CDR1 MNHEY and CDR2 SVGAGI are derived from the germline V gene. The CDR3 runs 14 residues from the cysteine to the phenylalanine. Only CDR3 DNA is held: 42 bases, read in frame from base 1. V was cut back by 6 bases and J by 9 bases, leaving a gap of 18 bases between them. Receptor libraries were prepared by the immunoSEQ multiplex PCR assay. For the multiplex PCR, a mixture combining 60 forward primers for TCR Vbeta segments and 13 reverse primers for TCR Jbeta segments was used. The CDR3 region of rearranged TCR beta genes was amplified from genomic DNA with a multiplex PCR assay. Amplified TCR beta libraries were sequenced as 87-base-pair reads on the Illumina HiSeq System. The original methods were these. Across the roughly 700 repertoires, a later analysis counted 80 million or so unique TCR beta chains, around 11 million of which were shared by at least two donors. Raw reads were error-corrected and collapsed into unique sequences by a nearest-neighbor algorithm in which closely related sequences were merged to remove PCR and sequencing errors. CDR3 sequences were aligned to IMGT reference sequences to assign V, D and J gene segments. For a sequence to be retained, a match of at least six nucleotides was required to both a V gene segment and a J gene segment. A rearrangement counted as productive if the CDR3 had no stop codons and remained in frame with V and J, and every other rearrangement counted as non-productive. Following IMGT convention, CDR3 was defined as the stretch from the second conserved V-encoded cysteine to the conserved J-encoded phenylalanine. The earlier analysis of more than 450 of the donors excluded sequences that lacked an unambiguous match to a single V gene segment. An earlier analysis of a few hundred of the donors classified V segments as functional when productive rearrangements were above 56.7% and as segregating when the standard deviation between donors was above 5%. A statistical classification framework was built to diagnose cytomegalovirus status from the catalog of TCR beta chain sequences. In a later analysis, TCR nucleotide sequences were compared against IMGT/GENE-DB human TR gene sequences so that V and J genes could be assigned. The TCRdist pipeline was used in a later analysis to assign CDR3 sequences and most-parsimonious VDJ recombination scenarios. In a later analysis, each TCR beta chain was defined by its CDR3 amino acid sequence together with its V-gene family, and reads without a unique V-gene family were excluded. As a way to deal with suspected cross-contamination and a sequencing artifact, a later analysis dropped hundreds of nucleotide sequences that were highly shared and had low generation probability. A later analysis calculated a clonal expansion index for each public chain from normalized within-repertoire ranks of inferred template counts. Generation probabilities in a later analysis came from a VDJ recombination model fitted to out-of-frame rearrangements, and those results were checked against IGoR. A later analysis scored TCR-TCR, TCR-HLA and TCR-CMV co-occurrence with hypergeometric tests, applying a repertoire-size bias correction to TCR pairs. A later analysis estimated false discovery rates by permuting HLA or CMV assignments 20 times. In a later analysis, co-occurring TCRs were grouped using DBSCAN, with TCRdist sequence similarity added in when clustering inside HLA-allele-positive subsets. Repertoires with fewer than 30,000 or more than 120,000 public chains, plus five repertoires with anomalous nucleotide sharing, were excluded from co-occurrence clustering. TCRdb limited this immuneACCESS table to in-frame rearrangements with V and J called. A share of clones is missing; checked studies link under half to unresolved V genes, and the rest is unexplained. The V and J calls and the clone size are those of that table, but D and trimming were determined from the DNA. The sample profile shows around 150,000 clones; 66% of them were found once. Together, the top ten hold 6.5% of the sample.

The chain joins TRBV6-5 to TRBJ1-5; the D region possibly corresponds to TRBD1 (6 bases align). This clonotype was obtained from a woman aged 55-70 years in good health and CMV-seronegative. Sequenced: PBMCs. CDR3 region: CASSPGKGGRPQHF. The nucleotide sequence reads as follows: TGTGCCAGCAGCCCCGGGAAGGGGGGGCGGCCCCAGCATTTT.